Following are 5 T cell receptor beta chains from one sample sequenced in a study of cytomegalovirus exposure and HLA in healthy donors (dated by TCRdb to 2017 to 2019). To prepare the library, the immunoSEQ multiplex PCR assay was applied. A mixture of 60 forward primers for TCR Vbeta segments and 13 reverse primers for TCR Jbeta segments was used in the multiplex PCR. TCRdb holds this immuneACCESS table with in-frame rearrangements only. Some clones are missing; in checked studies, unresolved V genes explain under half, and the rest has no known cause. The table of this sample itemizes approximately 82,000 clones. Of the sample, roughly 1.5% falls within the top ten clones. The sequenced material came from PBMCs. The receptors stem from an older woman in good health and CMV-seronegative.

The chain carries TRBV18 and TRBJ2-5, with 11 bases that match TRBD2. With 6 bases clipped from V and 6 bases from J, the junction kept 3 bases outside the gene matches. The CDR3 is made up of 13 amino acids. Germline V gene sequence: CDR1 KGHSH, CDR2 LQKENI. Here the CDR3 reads CASSLAGGQTQYF. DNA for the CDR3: TGTGCCAGCTCCCTAGCGGGAGGACAGACCCAGTACTTC.

CDR3 residues: CASSPPVGGGTNEQFF. CDR3 DNA sequence: TGTGCCAGCTCACCACCCGTAGGGGGCGGAACGAATGAGCAGTTCTTC. This chain uses TRBV18 with TRBJ2-1, with 7 nucleotides matching TRBD1. J gave up 7 bases and V 0 bases, and 9 bases lay outside the gene matches. This CDR3 region has 16 residues. The germline V gene has CDR1 KGHSH and CDR2 LQKENI.

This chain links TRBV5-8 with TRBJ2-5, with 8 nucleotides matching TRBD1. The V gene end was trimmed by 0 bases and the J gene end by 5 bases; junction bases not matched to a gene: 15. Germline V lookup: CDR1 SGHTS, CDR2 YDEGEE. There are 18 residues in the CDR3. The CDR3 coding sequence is TGTGCCAGCAGCTTGGCTCTATCAGGGGGCGAAACGCGGGAGACCCAGTACTTC. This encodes CASSLALSGGETRETQYF.

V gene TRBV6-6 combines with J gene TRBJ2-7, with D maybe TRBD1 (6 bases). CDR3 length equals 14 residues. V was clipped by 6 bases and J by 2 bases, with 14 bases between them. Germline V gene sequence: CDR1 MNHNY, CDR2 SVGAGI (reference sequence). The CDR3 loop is CASSLQGPPYEQYF. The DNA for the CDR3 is TGTGCCAGCAGCCTACAGGGTCCCCCCTACGAGCAGTACTTC.

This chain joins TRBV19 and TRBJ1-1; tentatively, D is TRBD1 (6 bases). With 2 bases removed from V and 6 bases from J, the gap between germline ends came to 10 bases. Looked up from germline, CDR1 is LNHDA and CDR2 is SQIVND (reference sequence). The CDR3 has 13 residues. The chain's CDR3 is CASSIIQGSEAFF. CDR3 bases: TGTGCCAGTAGTATAATACAGGGCTCTGAAGCTTTCTTT.